This T cell receptor (beta chain) is from a study of Ad26.COV2.S vaccination and SARS-CoV-2 variants. Study findings and constraints: Reported findings describe substantial breadth in spike-specific CD8+ and CD4+ T cell responses following vaccination. Vaccine recipients showed a spike-specific TCR breadth that was higher than in placebo recipients.

The method was immunoSEQ multiplex PCR; TCRdb's version includes in-frame clones alone and lacks a portion of them. The table records hundreds of thousands of clones, about 89% of them present only once. Treatment defined: some 19 received Ad26.COV2.S at low or high dose, single or two shots; roughly five received placebo; per-sample allocation not given. Collection of the samples took place on day 63 after the first injection of vaccine or placebo. CDR3 length: 13 amino acids. Between the trimmed V and J ends, which lost 3 bases and 0 bases, there was a span of 5 bases. Germline CDR1 is KGHSH and CDR2 is LQKENI. About this clone: Its antigen is not identified. The sample has other DNA sequences that encode this CDR3 too.

V usage is TRBV18 and J usage is TRBJ1-1; D gene uncertain. This TCR came from a person between 18 and 60 years old who received the Ad26.COV2.S COVID-19 vaccine or a placebo. The specimen was peripheral blood, collected in a trial of Ad26.COV2.S vaccine versus placebo. DNA for the CDR3: TGTGCCAGCTCACCGGTAGTGAACACTGAAGCTTTCTTT. Its translation: CASSPVVNTEAFF.